This T cell receptor (beta chain) was documented in a study of tumor and adjacent non-tumor tissue in lung cancer. Study context: The cohort had about 12 adenocarcinoma, 2 squamous cell and 1 small cell patients. The study's findings and limits: Normal lung showed higher cumulative top 100 clone frequency than tumor.

This sample's RNA came from whole unsorted tissue. In regard to this clonotype: Its specificity is not known. A much larger clone lies one base from this, so it may be a read error.

The V and J ends lost 8 bases and 7 bases respectively, with 14 bases between them. Germline V lookup: CDR1 MGHRA, CDR2 YSYEKL. This CDR3 region has 13 residues. Three rounds of nested PCR, following a modified ARM-PCR protocol, produced the TCRbeta library. TCRdb re-analysed the multiplex PCR reads in MiXCR, keeping a single row per CDR3 protein. Here the sample spans about 200,000 distinct CDR3 sequences, about 76% being singletons. This TCR was sampled from a man in his sixties with non-small cell lung cancer. V usage is TRBV4-1 and J usage is TRBJ1-4; D unclear. Input material: lung tumor tissue. The CDR3 sequence: CASGSLFGEKLFF. The CDR3 nucleotides are TGCGCCAGCGGCTCCTTATTTGGTGAAAAACTGTTTTTT.